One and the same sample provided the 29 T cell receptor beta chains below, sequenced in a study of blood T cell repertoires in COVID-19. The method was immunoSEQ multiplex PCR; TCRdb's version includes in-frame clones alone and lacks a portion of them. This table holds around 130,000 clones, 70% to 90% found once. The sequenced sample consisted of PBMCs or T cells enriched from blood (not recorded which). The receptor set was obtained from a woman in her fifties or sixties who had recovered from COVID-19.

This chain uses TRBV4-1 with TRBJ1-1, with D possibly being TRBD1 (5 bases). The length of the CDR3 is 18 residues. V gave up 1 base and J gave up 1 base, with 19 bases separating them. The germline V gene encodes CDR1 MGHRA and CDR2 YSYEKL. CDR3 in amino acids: CASSQAALAGTANTEAFF. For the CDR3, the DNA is TGCGCCAGCAGCCAAGCAGCACTAGCCGGGACGGCGAACACTGAAGCTTTCTTT.

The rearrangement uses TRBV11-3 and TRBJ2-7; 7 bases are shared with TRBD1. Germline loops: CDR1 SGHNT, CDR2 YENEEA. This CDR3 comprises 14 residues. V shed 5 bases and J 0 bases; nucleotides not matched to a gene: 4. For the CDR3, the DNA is TGTGCCAGCAGCGTCCGGGACAGCTCCTACGAGCAGTACTTC. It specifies CASSVRDSSYEQYF.

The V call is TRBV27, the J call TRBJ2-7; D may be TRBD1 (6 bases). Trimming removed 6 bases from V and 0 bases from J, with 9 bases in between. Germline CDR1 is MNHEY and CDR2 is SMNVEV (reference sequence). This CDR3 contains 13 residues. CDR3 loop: CASRVQGSYEQYF. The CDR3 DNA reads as TGTGCCAGCAGGGTACAGGGCTCCTACGAGCAGTACTTC.

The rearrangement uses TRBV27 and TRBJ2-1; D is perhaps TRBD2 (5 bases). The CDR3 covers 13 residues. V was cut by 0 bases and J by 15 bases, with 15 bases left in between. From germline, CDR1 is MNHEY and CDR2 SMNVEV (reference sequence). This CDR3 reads CASSLSAERSPFF. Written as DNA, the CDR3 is TGTGCCAGCAGTTTATCGGCTGAGCGGTCCCCGTTCTTC.

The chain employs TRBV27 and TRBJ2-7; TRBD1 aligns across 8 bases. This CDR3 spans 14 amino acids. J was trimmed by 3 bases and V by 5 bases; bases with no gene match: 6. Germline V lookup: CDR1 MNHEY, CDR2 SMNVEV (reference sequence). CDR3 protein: CASSLTGVGYEQYF. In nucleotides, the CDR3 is TGTGCCAGCAGTCTGACAGGGGTCGGCTACGAGCAGTACTTC.

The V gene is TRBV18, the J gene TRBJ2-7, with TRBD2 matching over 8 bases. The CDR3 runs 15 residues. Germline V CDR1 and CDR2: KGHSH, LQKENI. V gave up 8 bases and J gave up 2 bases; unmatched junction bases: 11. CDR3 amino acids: CASTGGGTIPYEQYF. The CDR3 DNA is TGTGCCAGCACCGGGGGGGGGACAATACCCTACGAGCAGTACTTC.

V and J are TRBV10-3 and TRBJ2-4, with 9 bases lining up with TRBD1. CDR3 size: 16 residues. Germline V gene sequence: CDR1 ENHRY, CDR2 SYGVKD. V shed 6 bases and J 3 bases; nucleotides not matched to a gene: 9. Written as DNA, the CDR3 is TGTGCCATCAGCCCTGGGACAGGGAATAACAAAAACATTCAGTACTTC. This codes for CAISPGTGNNKNIQYF.

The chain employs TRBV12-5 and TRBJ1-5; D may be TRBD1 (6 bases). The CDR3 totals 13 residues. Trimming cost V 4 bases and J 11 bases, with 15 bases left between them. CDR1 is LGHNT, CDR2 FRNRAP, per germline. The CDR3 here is CASGSERGSAQHF. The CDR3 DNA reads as TGTGCTAGTGGTTCAGAAAGGGGGTCAGCCCAGCATTTT.

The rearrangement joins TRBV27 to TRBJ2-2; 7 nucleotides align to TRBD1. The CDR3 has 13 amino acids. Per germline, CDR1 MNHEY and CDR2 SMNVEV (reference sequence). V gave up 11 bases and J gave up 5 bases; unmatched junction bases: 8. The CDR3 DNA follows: TGTGCCGGTAGACAGGGCTTGACCGGGGAGCTGTTTTTT. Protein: CAGRQGLTGELFF.

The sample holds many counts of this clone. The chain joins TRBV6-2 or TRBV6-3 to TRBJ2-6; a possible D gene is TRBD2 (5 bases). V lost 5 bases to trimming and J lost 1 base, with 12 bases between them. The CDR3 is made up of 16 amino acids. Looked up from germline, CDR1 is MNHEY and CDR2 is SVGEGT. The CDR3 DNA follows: TGTGCCAGCAGTCGCCTTCCGGGGTCTGGGGCCAACGTCCTGACTTTC. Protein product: CASSRLPGSGANVLTF.

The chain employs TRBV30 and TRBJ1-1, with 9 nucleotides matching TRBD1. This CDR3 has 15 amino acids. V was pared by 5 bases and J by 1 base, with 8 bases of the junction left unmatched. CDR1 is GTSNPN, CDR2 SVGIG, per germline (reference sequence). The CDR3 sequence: CAWGPMTGGNTEAFF. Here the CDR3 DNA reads TGTGCCTGGGGCCCTATGACAGGGGGGAACACTGAAGCTTTCTTT.

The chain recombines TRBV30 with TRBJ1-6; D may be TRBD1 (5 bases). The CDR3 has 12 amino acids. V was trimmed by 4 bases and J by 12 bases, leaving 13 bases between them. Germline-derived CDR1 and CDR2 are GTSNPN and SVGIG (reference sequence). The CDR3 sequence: CAWNGEGLPLHF. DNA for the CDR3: TGTGCCTGGAACGGGGAGGGGTTACCCCTCCACTTT.

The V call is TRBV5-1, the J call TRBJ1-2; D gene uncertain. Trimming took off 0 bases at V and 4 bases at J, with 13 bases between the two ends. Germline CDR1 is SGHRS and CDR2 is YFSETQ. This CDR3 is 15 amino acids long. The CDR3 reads CASSLEAGLGYGYTF. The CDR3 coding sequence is TGCGCCAGCAGCTTGGAGGCAGGCCTTGGCTATGGCTACACCTTC.

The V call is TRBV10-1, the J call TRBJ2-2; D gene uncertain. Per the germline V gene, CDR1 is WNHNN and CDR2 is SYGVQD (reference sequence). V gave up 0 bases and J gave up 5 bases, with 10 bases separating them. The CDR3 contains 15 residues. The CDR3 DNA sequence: TGCGCCAGCAGTGAGTCAAGGAGAGGTACCGGGGAGCTGTTTTTT. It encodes CASSESRRGTGELFF.

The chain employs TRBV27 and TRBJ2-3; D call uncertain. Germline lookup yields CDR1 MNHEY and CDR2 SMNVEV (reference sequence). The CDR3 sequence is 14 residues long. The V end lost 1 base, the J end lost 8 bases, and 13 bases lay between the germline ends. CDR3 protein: CASSLLEPTSTQYF. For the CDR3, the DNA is TGTGCCAGCAGTTTATTGGAGCCGACCAGTACGCAGTATTTT.

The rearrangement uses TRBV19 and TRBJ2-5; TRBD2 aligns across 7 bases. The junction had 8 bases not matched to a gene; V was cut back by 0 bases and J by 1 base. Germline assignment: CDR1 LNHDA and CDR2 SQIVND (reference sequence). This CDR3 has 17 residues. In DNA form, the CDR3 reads TGTGCCAGTAGTATAGAGGGGGGGGAGGATGCCCAAGAGACCCAGTACTTC. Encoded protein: CASSIEGGEDAQETQYF. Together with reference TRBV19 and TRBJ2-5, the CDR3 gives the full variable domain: DGGITQSPKYLFRKEGQNVTLSCEQNLNHDAMYWYRQDPGQGLRLIYYSQIVNDFQKGDIAEGYSVSREKKESFPLTVTSAQKNPTAFYLCASSIEGGEDAQETQYFGPGTRLLVL.

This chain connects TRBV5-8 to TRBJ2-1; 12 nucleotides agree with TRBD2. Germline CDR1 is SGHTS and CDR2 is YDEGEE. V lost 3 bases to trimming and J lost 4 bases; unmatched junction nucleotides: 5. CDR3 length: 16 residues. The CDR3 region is CASSSGLAGFYNEQFF. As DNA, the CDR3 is TGTGCCAGCAGCTCCGGACTAGCGGGGTTTTACAATGAGCAGTTCTTC.

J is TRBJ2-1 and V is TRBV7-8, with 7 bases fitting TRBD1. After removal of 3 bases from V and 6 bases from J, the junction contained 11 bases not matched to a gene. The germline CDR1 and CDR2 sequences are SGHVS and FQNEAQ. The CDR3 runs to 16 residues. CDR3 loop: CASSFNDRAYGNEQFF. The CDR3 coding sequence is TGTGCCAGCAGCTTTAACGACAGGGCCTACGGCAATGAGCAGTTCTTC.

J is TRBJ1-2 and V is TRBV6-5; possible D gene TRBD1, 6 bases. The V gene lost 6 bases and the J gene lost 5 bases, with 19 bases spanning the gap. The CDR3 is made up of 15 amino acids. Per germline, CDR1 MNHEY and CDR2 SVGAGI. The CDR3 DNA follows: TGTGCCAGCAGACCCTCTCCGGGACAATTTTATGGCTACACCTTC. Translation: CASRPSPGQFYGYTF.

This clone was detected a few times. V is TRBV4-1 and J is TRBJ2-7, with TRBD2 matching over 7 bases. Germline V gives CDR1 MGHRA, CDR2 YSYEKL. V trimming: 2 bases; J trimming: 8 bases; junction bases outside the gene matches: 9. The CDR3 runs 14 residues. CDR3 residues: CASSQLLGGVQQYF. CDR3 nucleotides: TGCGCCAGCAGCCAACTGTTGGGGGGGGTTCAGCAGTACTTC.

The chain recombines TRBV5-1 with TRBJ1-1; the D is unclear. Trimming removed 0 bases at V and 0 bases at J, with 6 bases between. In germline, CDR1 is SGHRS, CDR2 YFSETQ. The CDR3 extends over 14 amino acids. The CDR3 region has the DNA TGCGCCAGCAGCTTGGCTTCAGTGAACACTGAAGCTTTCTTT. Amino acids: CASSLASVNTEAFF.

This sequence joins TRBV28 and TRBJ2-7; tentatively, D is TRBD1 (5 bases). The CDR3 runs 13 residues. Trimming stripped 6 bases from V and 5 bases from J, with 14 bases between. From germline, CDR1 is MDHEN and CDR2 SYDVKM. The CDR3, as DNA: TGTGCCAGCAGGACAACAGGTTTACACGAGCAGTACTTC. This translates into CASRTTGLHEQYF.

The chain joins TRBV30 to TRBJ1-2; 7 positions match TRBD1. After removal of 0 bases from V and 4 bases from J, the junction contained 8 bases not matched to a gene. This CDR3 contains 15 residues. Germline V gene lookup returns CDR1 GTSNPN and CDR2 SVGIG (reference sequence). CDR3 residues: CAWSVGGGLFYGYTF. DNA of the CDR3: TGTGCCTGGAGTGTAGGAGGGGGCCTTTTCTATGGCTACACCTTC.

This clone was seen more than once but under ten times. This CDR3 reads CASSVGGQPNTEAFF. The CDR3, as DNA: TGTGCCAGCAGCGTCGGCGGACAACCGAACACTGAAGCTTTCTTT. The rearrangement uses TRBV9 and TRBJ1-1; D may be TRBD1 (5 bases). The CDR3 contains 15 residues. Germline CDR1 is SGDLS and CDR2 is YYNGEE. The ends were cut back, 2 bases at V and 1 base at J, with 12 bases in the middle.

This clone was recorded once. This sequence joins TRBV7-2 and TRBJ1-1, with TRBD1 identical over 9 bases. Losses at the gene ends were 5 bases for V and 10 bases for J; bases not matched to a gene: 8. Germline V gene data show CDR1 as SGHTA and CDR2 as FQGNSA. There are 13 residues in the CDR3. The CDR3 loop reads CASSVTGTGRAFF. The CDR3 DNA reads TGTGCCAGCAGCGTGACGGGGACAGGGCGAGCTTTCTTT. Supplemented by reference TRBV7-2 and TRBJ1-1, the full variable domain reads GAGVSQSPSNKVTEKGKDVELRCDPISGHTALYWYRQSLGQGLEFLIYFQGNSAPDKSGLPSDRFSAERTGGSVSTLTIQRTQQEDSAVYLCASSVTGTGRAFFGQGTRLTVV.

The CDR3 nucleotides read TGTGCCAGTAGTATAGATCCCAACAGCTATGGCTACACCTTC. Protein sequence: CASSIDPNSYGYTF. The chain couples TRBV19 to TRBJ1-2; unclear D gene. From germline, CDR1 is LNHDA and CDR2 SQIVND (reference sequence). Trimming shortened V by 0 bases and J by 4 bases, and 9 bases separated the two germline ends. The CDR3 totals 14 residues.

The CDR3 loop is CASSIGRGNTGELFF. The DNA for the CDR3 is TGTGCCAGTAGTATAGGCAGGGGTAACACCGGGGAGCTGTTTTTT. The chain is built from TRBV19 and TRBJ2-2; possibly TRBD1 for D (6 bases). The CDR3 length is 15 residues. V lost 1 base and J lost 2, with 8 bases in between. CDR1 is LNHDA, CDR2 SQIVND, per germline (reference sequence). Variable domain in full (rest from reference TRBV19 and TRBJ2-2): DGGITQSPKYLFRKEGQNVTLSCEQNLNHDAMYWYRQDPGQGLRLIYYSQIVNDFQKGDIAEGYSVSREKKESFPLTVTSAQKNPTAFYLCASSIGRGNTGELFFGEGSRLTVL.

Written as DNA, the CDR3 is TGTGCCAGCAGTAGGGACACAGGATATGGCTACACCTTC. Its protein is CASSRDTGYGYTF. V gene TRBV27 combines with J gene TRBJ1-2; D perhaps matches TRBD1 (6 bases). The CDR3 has 13 amino acids. Between the trimmed V and J ends, which lost 5 bases and 5 bases, there was a span of 12 bases. Germline CDR1 is MNHEY and CDR2 is SMNVEV (reference sequence).

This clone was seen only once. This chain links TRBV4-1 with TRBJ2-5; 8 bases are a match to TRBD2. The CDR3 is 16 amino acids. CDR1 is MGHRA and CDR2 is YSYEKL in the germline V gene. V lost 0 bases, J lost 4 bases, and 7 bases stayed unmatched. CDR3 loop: CASSQDGTRRAETQYF. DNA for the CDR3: TGCGCCAGCAGCCAAGATGGGACTAGGAGAGCAGAGACCCAGTACTTC.